This TCR beta chain comes out of a study of blood T cell repertoires in COVID-19. V lost 3 bases and J lost 3, with 12 bases in between. This CDR3 has 14 residues. Germline V gene data show CDR1 as LNHDA and CDR2 as SQIVND (reference sequence). Original analysis: The authors estimated nucleated cell counts from reference gene primer amplification. TCRdb's copy holds only in-frame clones and misses some; the assay was immunoSEQ multiplex PCR. The D gene and trimming were derived from the DNA, and the V and J assignments and clone size from that table. Here the sample spans about 61,000 clones, 70% to 80% being singletons.

The rearrangement uses TRBV19 and TRBJ2-7; D is perhaps TRBD2 (6 bases). The source is a man older than 75 with active or convalescent COVID-19. Sequenced: peripheral blood. The chain's CDR3 is CASSIAGLGYEQYF. The DNA for the CDR3 is TGTGCCAGTAGTATTGCGGGACTGGGCTACGAGCAGTACTTC.